What follows are 8 T cell receptor beta chains derived from one specimen sequenced in a study of T cell responses to AZD1222 COVID-19 vaccine. The repertoire was sequenced with immunoSEQ multiplex PCR; TCRdb's copy has only in-frame clones and lacks some. The table shows 140,000 to 150,000 clones, with more than 85% occurring only once. The sample in question was peripheral blood, obtained on day 0 of AZD1222 vaccination. These TCRs come from an adult in good health.

The chain has TRBV2 and TRBJ1-5, with D possibly matching TRBD1 (5 bases). CDR1 and CDR2 (germline): SNHLY, FYNNEI. V lost 4 bases and J 3 bases, leaving 10 bases between the germline ends. The CDR3 contains 14 residues. CDR3 loop: CASSGDGDNQPQHF. CDR3 in DNA: TGTGCCAGCAGTGGGGACGGAGACAATCAGCCCCAGCATTTT.

The chain employs TRBV5-1 and TRBJ1-2, with D possibly TRBD1 on 6 matching bases. CDR3 length: 15 amino acids. CDR1 is SGHRS, CDR2 YFSETQ, per germline. V lost 2 bases to trimming and J lost 0 bases, with 11 bases between them. The CDR3 DNA follows: TGCGCCAGCAGCTTCACAGGGAATCCTAACTATGGCTACACCTTC. As protein: CASSFTGNPNYGYTF.

The chain is built from TRBV6-2 or TRBV6-3 and TRBJ2-1, with D perhaps matching TRBD1 or TRBD2 (5 bases each). CDR3 size: 16 residues. Germline CDR1 reads MNHEY; CDR2 reads SVGEGT. The ends were cut back, 5 bases at V and 7 bases at J, with 21 bases in the middle. The CDR3 loop is CASSPSGRGRENEQFF. In DNA, the CDR3 is TGTGCCAGCAGTCCCTCAGGAAGGGGTAGGGAGAATGAGCAGTTCTTC.

The genes are TRBV5-1 and TRBJ1-1; TRBD1 is a possible D gene (6 bases). Germline CDR1 reads SGHRS; CDR2 reads YFSETQ. Trimming pared 6 bases from V and 5 bases from J, leaving 17 bases between. The CDR3 has 14 residues. Here the CDR3 DNA reads TGCGCCAGCACCTCGGAAGGGGGTGTGACTGAAGCTTTCTTT. Encoded protein: CASTSEGGVTEAFF.

The gene calls are TRBV10-1 and TRBJ1-1; 7 bases align to TRBD1. V shed 6 bases, J shed 0 bases, and the junction held 10 bases outside the gene matches. Per the germline V gene, CDR1 is WNHNN and CDR2 is SYGVQD (reference sequence). The CDR3 is 16 residues long. CDR3: CASSPRQGPMNTEAFF. In DNA form, the CDR3 reads TGCGCCAGCAGCCCCAGACAGGGCCCCATGAACACTGAAGCTTTCTTT.

In DNA form, the CDR3 reads TGTGCCAGCAGTCCTCAGAAAGTACAGGGTCGGTACGAGCAGTACTTC. This translates into CASSPQKVQGRYEQYF. This chain links TRBV27 with TRBJ2-7, with D possibly being TRBD1 (6 bases). The V end lost 5 bases, the J end lost 4 bases, and 21 bases lay between the germline ends. Germline assignment: CDR1 MNHEY and CDR2 SMNVEV (reference sequence). The CDR3 runs to 16 residues.

The genes are TRBV14 and TRBJ2-3; D tentatively reads TRBD1 or TRBD2 (5 bases each). Germline V gene data show CDR1 as SGHDN and CDR2 as FVKESK. V was trimmed by 0 bases and J by 3 bases, leaving 13 bases between them. The CDR3 spans 16 residues. The CDR3 protein is CASSQDRGLGTDTQYF. The CDR3 DNA is TGTGCCAGCAGCCAAGATCGGGGCCTCGGAACAGATACGCAGTATTTT. The full variable domain, completed using reference TRBV14 and TRBJ2-3, is EAGVTQFPSHSVIEKGQTVTLRCDPISGHDNLYWYRRVMGKEIKFLLHFVKESKQDESGMPNNRFLAERTGGTYSTLKVQPAELEDSGVYFCASSQDRGLGTDTQYFGPGTRLTVL.

The chain uses TRBV11-3 and TRBJ2-5; D remains ambiguous. Germline V CDR1 and CDR2: SGHNT, YENEEA. The CDR3 has 16 amino acids. The V end was cut by 1 base, the J end by 2 bases, with 14 bases between. CDR3 sequence: CASSLGSAVGQETQYF. The CDR3 nucleotides are TGTGCCAGCAGCTTAGGGTCTGCGGTGGGGCAAGAGACCCAGTACTTC.